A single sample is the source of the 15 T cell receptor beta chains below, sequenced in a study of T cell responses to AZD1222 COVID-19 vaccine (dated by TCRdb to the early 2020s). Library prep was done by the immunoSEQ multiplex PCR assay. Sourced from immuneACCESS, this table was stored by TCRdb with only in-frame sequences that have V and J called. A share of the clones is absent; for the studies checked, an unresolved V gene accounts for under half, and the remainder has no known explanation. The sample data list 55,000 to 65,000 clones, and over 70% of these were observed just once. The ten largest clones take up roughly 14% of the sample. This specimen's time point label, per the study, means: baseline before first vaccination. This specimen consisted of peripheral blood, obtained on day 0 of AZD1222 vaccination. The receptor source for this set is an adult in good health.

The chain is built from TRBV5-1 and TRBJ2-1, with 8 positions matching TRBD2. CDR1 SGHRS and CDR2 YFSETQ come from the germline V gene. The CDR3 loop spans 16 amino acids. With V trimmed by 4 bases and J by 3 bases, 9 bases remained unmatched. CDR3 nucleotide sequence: TGCGCCAGCAGCCCCTATGAGGGACTAGACTACAATGAGCAGTTCTTC. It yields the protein CASSPYEGLDYNEQFF. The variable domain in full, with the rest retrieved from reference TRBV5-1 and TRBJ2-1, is KAGVTQTPRYLIKTRGQQVTLSCSPISGHRSVSWYQQTPGQGLQFLFEYFSETQRNKGNFPGRFSGRQFSNSRSEMNVSTLELGDSALYLCASSPYEGLDYNEQFFGPGTRLTVL.

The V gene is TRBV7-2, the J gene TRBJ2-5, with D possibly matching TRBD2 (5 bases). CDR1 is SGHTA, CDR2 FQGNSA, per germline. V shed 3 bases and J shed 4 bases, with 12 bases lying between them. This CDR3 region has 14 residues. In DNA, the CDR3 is TGTGCCAGCAGCTTGCCCAACCGGGGAGAGACCCAGTACTTC. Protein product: CASSLPNRGETQYF.

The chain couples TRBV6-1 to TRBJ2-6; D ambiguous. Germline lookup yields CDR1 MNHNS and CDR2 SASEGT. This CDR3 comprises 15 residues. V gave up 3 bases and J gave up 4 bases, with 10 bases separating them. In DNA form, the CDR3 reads TGTGCCAGCAGTGAGATCCCCTCAGGGGCCAACGTCCTGACTTTC. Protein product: CASSEIPSGANVLTF.

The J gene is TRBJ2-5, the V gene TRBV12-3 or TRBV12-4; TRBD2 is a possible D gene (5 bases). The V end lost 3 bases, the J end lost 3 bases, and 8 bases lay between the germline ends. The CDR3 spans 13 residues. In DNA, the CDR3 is TGTGCCAGCAGTTTCGCGGGCGAAGAGACCCAGTACTTC. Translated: CASSFAGEETQYF.

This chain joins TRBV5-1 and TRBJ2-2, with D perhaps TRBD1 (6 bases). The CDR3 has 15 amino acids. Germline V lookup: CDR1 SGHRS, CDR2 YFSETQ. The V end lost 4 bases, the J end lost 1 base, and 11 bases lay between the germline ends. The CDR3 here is CASSEIQGNTGELFF. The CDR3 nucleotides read TGCGCCAGCAGCGAGATACAGGGGAACACCGGGGAGCTGTTTTTT.

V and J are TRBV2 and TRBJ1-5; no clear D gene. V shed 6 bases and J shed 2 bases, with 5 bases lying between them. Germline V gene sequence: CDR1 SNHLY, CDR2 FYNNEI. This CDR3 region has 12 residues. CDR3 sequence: CASSAGNQPQHF. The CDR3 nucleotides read TGTGCCAGCAGCGCGGGCAATCAGCCCCAGCATTTT.

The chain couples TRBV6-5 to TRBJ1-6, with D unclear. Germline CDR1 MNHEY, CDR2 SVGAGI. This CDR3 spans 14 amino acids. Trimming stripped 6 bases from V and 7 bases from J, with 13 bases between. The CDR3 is CASSRGGSNSPLHF. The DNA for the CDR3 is TGTGCCAGCAGCCGAGGAGGTTCCAATTCACCCCTCCACTTT.

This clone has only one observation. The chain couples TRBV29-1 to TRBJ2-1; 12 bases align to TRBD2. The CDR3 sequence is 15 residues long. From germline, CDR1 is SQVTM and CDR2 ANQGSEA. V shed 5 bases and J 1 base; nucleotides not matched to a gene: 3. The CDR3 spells CSVLAGGHSYNEQFF. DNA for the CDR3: TGCAGCGTTCTAGCGGGGGGGCATTCCTACAATGAGCAGTTCTTC.

The CDR3 DNA reads as TGTGCTTCCTCAAGGGGTGGATTTAGCTCCTACGAGCAGTACTTC. Translating gives CASSRGGFSSYEQYF. J is TRBJ2-7 and V is TRBV30; maybe TRBD1 (5 bases). From germline, CDR1 is GTSNPN and CDR2 SVGIG (reference sequence). The CDR3 has 15 amino acids.

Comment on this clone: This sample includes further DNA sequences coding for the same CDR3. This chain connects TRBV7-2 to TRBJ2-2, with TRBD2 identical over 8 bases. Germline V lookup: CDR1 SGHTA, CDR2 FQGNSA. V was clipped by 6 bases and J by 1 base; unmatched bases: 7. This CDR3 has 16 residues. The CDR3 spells CASSASGLRNTGELFF. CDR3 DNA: TGTGCCAGCAGTGCTAGCGGGTTACGGAACACCGGGGAGCTGTTTTTT.

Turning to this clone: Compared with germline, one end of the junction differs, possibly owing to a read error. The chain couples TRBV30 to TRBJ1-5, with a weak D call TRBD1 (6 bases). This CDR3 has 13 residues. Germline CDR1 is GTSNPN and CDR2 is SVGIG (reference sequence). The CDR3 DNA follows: TGTGTCTGGAGTGGGCAGGGGAATCAGCCCCAGCATTTT. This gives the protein CVWSGQGNQPQHF.

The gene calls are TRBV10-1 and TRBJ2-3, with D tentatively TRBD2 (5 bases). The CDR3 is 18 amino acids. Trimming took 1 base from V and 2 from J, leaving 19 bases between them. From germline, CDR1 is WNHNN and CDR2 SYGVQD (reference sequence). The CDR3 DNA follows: TGCGCCAGCAGTGAGTACGGGGTGACTACTGCGGTCACAGATACGCAGTATTTT. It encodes CASSEYGVTTAVTDTQYF.

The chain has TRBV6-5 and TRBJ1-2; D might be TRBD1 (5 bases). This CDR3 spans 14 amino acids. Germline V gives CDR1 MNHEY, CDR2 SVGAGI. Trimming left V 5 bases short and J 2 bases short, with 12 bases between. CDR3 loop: CASSRDGPNYGYTF. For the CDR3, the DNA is TGTGCCAGCAGTAGGGACGGGCCGAACTATGGCTACACCTTC.

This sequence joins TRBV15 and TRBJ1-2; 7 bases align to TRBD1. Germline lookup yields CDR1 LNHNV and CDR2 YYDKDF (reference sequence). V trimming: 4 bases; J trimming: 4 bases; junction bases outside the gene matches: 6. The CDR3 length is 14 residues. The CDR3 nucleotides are TGTGCCACCAGCACCCGAGGGGGCGCCTATGGCTACACCTTC. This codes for CATSTRGGAYGYTF.

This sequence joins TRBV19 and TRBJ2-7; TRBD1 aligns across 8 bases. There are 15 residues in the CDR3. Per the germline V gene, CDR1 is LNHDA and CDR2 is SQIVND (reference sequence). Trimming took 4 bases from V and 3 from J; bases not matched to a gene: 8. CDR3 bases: TGTGCCAGTAGTAGCGGACAGGGCCCCCGCTACGAGCAGTACTTC. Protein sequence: CASSSGQGPRYEQYF.